The 9 T cell receptor beta chains below come from one sample, sequenced in a study of PD-1 blockade in mismatch repair-deficient tumors (dated by TCRdb to 2016 to 2017). To prepare the library, the immunoSEQ multiplex PCR assay was applied. In its TCRdb copy, this immuneACCESS table keeps in-frame sequences only and misses some clones. Where compared with another copy, unresolved V genes explain less than half of these, and the others have no known cause. For this sample there are 100,000 or so clones; 65% to 85% appear just once. Clones ranked in the top ten supply around 5.8% of the sample. The specimen was peripheral blood, collected 36 weeks after starting pembrolizumab. These receptors originate from an adult with mismatch repair-deficient cancer.

This clone was recorded a few times. The chain employs TRBV7-9 and TRBJ2-1; D perhaps matches TRBD2 (6 bases). V gave up 0 bases and J gave up 7 bases, with 10 bases separating them. Germline values: CDR1 SEHNR, CDR2 FQNEAQ (reference sequence). This CDR3 spans 14 amino acids. CDR3 nucleotide sequence: TGTGCCAGCAGCTTAGCGGTGGGGGGTAATGAGCAGTTCTTC. It translates to CASSLAVGGNEQFF. The whole variable domain, remainder taken from reference TRBV7-9 and TRBJ2-1, is DTGVSQNPRHKITKRGQNVTFRCDPISEHNRLYWYRQTLGQGPEFLTYFQNEAQLEKSRLLSDRFSAERPKGSFSTLEIQRTEQGDSAMYLCASSLAVGGNEQFFGPGTRLTVL.

A few counts support this clone. CDR3 bases: TGTGCCAGCAGCCCACAGGGGGGGAGAAACTATGGCTACACCTTC. As protein: CASSPQGGRNYGYTF. J is TRBJ1-2 and V is TRBV27, with 8 nucleotides matching TRBD1. V shed 6 bases, J shed 2 bases, and the junction held 8 bases outside the gene matches. Germline V gene sequence: CDR1 MNHEY, CDR2 SMNVEV (reference sequence). CDR3 size: 15 residues.

In regard to this clone: Additional DNA sequences in this sample encode the identical CDR3. The chain recombines TRBV19 with TRBJ1-3; 7 positions match TRBD1. Germline assignment: CDR1 LNHDA and CDR2 SQIVND (reference sequence). V dropped 6 bases and J dropped 0; count of bases not matched to a gene: 2. This CDR3 is 14 amino acids long. The CDR3 region has the DNA TGTGCCAGTAGCACAGGGGACTCTGGAAACACCATATATTTT. This gives the protein CASSTGDSGNTIYF.

The J gene is TRBJ2-7, the V gene TRBV9; tentative D call: TRBD2 (6 bases). The V end was cut by 3 bases, the J end by 2 bases, with 15 bases between. CDR3 length: 15 residues. Germline CDR1 SGDLS, CDR2 YYNGEE. The CDR3 DNA reads as TGTGCCAGCAGCGGTTTAGCGGAGTCAGCCTACGAGCAGTACTTC. This gives the protein CASSGLAESAYEQYF.

V and J are TRBV27 and TRBJ2-2; 11 bases fit TRBD2. CDR3 size: 18 residues. V shed 5 bases, J shed 4 bases, and the junction held 12 bases outside the gene matches. CDR1 MNHEY and CDR2 SMNVEV come from the germline V gene (reference sequence). The DNA for the CDR3 is TGTGCCAGCAGTCCCTACTTACTAGCGGGAGTAGGCACCGGGGAGCTGTTTTTT. Translated: CASSPYLLAGVGTGELFF.

The chain recombines TRBV5-5 with TRBJ2-7, with a weak D call TRBD1 (5 bases). Trimming cost V 4 bases and J 2 bases, with 19 bases left between them. The CDR3 loop spans 16 amino acids. CDR1 SGHKS and CDR2 YYEKEE come from the germline V gene (reference sequence). The CDR3 bases are TGTGCCAGCAGCGATCGGGTCAGGGCAATAGCCTACGAGCAGTACTTC. It codes for CASSDRVRAIAYEQYF.

The V gene is TRBV14, the J gene TRBJ2-1; no clear D. Germline V gives CDR1 SGHDN, CDR2 FVKESK. The CDR3 is made up of 15 amino acids. V lost 0 bases to trimming and J lost 6 bases, with 12 bases between them. CDR3 sequence (DNA): TGTGCCAGCAGCCAAGAAAGGGTATGGGGCAATGAGCAGTTCTTC. As protein: CASSQERVWGNEQFF.

This rearrangement joins TRBV25-1 to TRBJ2-1; 7 bases agree with TRBD1. Germline values: CDR1 MGHDK, CDR2 SYGVNS. This CDR3 region has 13 residues. V lost 4 bases and J lost 10; bases outside the gene matches: 7. CDR3: CASSATGVGEQFF. Written as DNA, the CDR3 is TGTGCCAGCAGTGCTACAGGGGTGGGCGAGCAGTTCTTC.

The chain is built from TRBV28 and TRBJ2-7; D might be TRBD1 (5 bases). The CDR3 loop spans 12 amino acids. Trimming cost V 8 bases and J 5 bases, with 13 bases left between them. Looked up from germline, CDR1 is MDHEN and CDR2 is SYDVKM. This CDR3 reads CASGAGWDEQYF. CDR3 sequence (DNA): TGTGCCAGCGGGGCAGGGTGGGACGAGCAGTACTTC.